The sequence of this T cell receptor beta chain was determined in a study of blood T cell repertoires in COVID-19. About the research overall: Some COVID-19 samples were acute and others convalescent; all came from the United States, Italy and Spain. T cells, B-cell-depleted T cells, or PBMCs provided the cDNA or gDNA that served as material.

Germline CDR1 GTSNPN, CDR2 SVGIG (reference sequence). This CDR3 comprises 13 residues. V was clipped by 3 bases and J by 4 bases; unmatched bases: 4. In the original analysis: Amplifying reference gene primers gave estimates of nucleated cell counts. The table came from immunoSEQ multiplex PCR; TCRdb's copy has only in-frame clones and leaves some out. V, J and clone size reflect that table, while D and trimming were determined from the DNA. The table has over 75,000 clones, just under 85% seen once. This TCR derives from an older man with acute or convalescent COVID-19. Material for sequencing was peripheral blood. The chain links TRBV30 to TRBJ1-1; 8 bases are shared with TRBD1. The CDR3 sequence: CAWRSTGVTEAFF. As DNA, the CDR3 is TGTGCCTGGAGATCGACAGGGGTCACTGAAGCTTTCTTT.